A single sample gave rise to the 20 T cell receptor beta chains below, sequenced in a study of a mutant IDH1 vaccine in newly diagnosed glioma. No antigen has been assigned to these receptors. Sample time point: week 35, safety follow-up. With topical imiquimod, each dose of the vaccine consisted of 300 ug of mutant IDH1 20-mer peptide. Profiled with immunoSEQ multiplex PCR; TCRdb holds only in-frame clones, not every one. The sample has tens of thousands of clones, roughly 80% seen once. The starting material was PBMCs, obtained from a glioma patient whose treatment included an IDH1 peptide vaccine. The origin of the receptors is a woman aged 18-30 years with glioma.

V usage is TRBV2 and J usage is TRBJ2-6; D gene unclear. V lost 3 bases to trimming and J lost 2 bases, with 8 bases between them. Germline CDR1 SNHLY, CDR2 FYNNEI. CDR3 length: 15 residues. The DNA for the CDR3 is TGTGCCAGCAGTGAGGAGACCACTGGGGCCAACGTCCTGACTTTC. This gives the protein CASSEETTGANVLTF.

V usage is TRBV7-3 and J usage is TRBJ1-2, with 7 bases that match TRBD1. The V gene end was trimmed by 4 bases and the J gene end by 3 bases; junction bases not matched to a gene: 2. The CDR3 contains 13 residues. From germline, CDR1 is SGHTA and CDR2 FQGTGA. The CDR3 nucleotides are TGTGCCAGCAGCTCCGGACAGGACTATGGCTACACCTTC. Translation gives CASSSGQDYGYTF.

The chain joins TRBV9 to TRBJ1-6; no clear D gene. There are 15 residues in the CDR3. Germline V CDR1 and CDR2: SGDLS, YYNGEE. Trimming stripped 3 bases from V and 0 bases from J, with 7 bases between. The CDR3 sequence: CASSEGSSYNSPLHF. The CDR3 nucleotides read TGTGCCAGCAGCGAAGGTAGCTCCTATAATTCACCCCTCCACTTT. The complete variable domain, with remaining parts taken from reference TRBV9 and TRBJ1-6, reads DSGVTQTPKHLITATGQRVTLRCSPRSGDLSVYWYQQSLDQGLQFLIQYYNGEERAKGNILERFSAQQFPDLHSELNLSSLELGDSALYFCASSEGSSYNSPLHFGNGTRLTVT.

This clone was counted only a few times. The chain recombines TRBV27 with TRBJ1-5; D gene ambiguous. Germline lookup yields CDR1 MNHEY and CDR2 SMNVEV (reference sequence). The CDR3 sequence is 14 residues long. V was shortened by 0 bases and J by 2 bases, with 5 bases between the two germline ends. CDR3 loop: CASSLSGGNQPQHF. The DNA of the CDR3 is TGTGCCAGCAGTTTATCAGGTGGCAATCAGCCCCAGCATTTT.

In nucleotides, the CDR3 is TGTGCCAGTACCACAGGGGGTTGGAGCACAGATACGCAGTATTTT. Translated, it gives CASTTGGWSTDTQYF. This chain connects TRBV19 to TRBJ2-3; 8 bases match TRBD1. Looked up from germline, CDR1 is LNHDA and CDR2 is SQIVND (reference sequence). The CDR3 consists of 15 residues. The junction had 6 bases not matched to a gene; V was cut back by 7 bases and J by 0 bases.

This clone is labeled as medium-sized. This CDR3 is also generated by other DNA sequences in the sample. The rearrangement joins TRBV5-1 to TRBJ1-1; the D is unclear. V dropped 0 bases and J dropped 0 bases, with 9 bases sitting between them. CDR1 is SGHRS, CDR2 YFSETQ, per germline. The CDR3 has 15 residues. The CDR3 coding sequence is TGCGCCAGCAGCTTGGGACGGATCATGAACACTGAAGCTTTCTTT. This encodes CASSLGRIMNTEAFF.

CDR3: CASSPSGGVDTQYF. CDR3 sequence (DNA): TGTGCCAGCAGCCCCAGCGGGGGGGTAGATACGCAGTATTTT. The rearrangement joins TRBV9 to TRBJ2-3; 10 bases align to TRBD2. The CDR3 sequence is 14 residues long. The V segment lost 4 bases and the J segment 5 bases; nucleotides outside the gene matches: 4. CDR1 is SGDLS, CDR2 YYNGEE, per germline.

CDR3 bases: TGTGCCAGTAGTCCTCACTCGGACAGGGCAGCCCAGCATTTT. Amino acids: CASSPHSDRAAQHF. This chain connects TRBV19 to TRBJ1-5; 8 bases are shared with TRBD1. The CDR3 spans 14 residues. Germline V gives CDR1 LNHDA, CDR2 SQIVND (reference sequence). V lost 5 bases and J lost 11; bases outside the gene matches: 11.

The J gene is TRBJ1-2, the V gene TRBV6-6, with 8 positions matching TRBD1. The germline V gene has CDR1 MNHNY and CDR2 SVGAGI (reference sequence). This CDR3 spans 14 amino acids. V trimming: 6 bases; J trimming: 3 bases; junction bases outside the gene matches: 6. The CDR3 DNA sequence: TGTGCCAGCAGACCGGTGGACAGGGACTATGGCTACACCTTC. Translating it yields CASRPVDRDYGYTF.

This rearrangement joins TRBV4-3 to TRBJ2-3, with no clear D. V was pared by 0 bases and J by 0 bases, with 13 bases between. The CDR3 runs to 17 residues. CDR1 and CDR2 (germline): LGHNA, YSLEER. The CDR3 DNA follows: TGCGCCAGCAGCCAAGAACTTGTCAGTTCTAGCACAGATACGCAGTATTTT. This encodes CASSQELVSSSTDTQYF.

This clone was counted a few times. The chain couples TRBV27 to TRBJ1-5, with D hard to call. The length of the CDR3 is 14 residues. CDR1 is MNHEY, CDR2 SMNVEV, per germline (reference sequence). The V end was cut by 2 bases, the J end by 4 bases, with 9 bases between. The CDR3 bases are TGTGCCAGCAGTTTAGCGGCGCTTAATCAGCCCCAGCATTTT. This gives the protein CASSLAALNQPQHF.

The rearrangement links TRBV19 to TRBJ1-6, with 7 nucleotides matching TRBD1. CDR1 is LNHDA and CDR2 is SQIVND in the germline V gene (reference sequence). The CDR3 extends over 13 amino acids. V lost 10 bases and J lost 7; bases outside the gene matches: 7. CDR3 amino acids: CATSDRLNSPLHF. The CDR3 DNA reads as TGTGCCACCTCGGACAGGCTAAATTCACCCCTCCACTTT.

The chain carries TRBV10-3 and TRBJ2-7; unclear D gene. The CDR3 contains 12 residues. V was pared by 5 bases and J by 2 bases, with 7 bases between. Germline V CDR1 and CDR2: ENHRY, SYGVKD. CDR3 DNA sequence: TGTGCCATCAGTTCGGACGCCTACGAGCAGTACTTC. It yields the protein CAISSDAYEQYF.

Concerning this clone itself: At one end the junction does not follow the germline gene, possibly because of a read error. The CDR3 protein is CAPRLLVCVF. In nucleotides, the CDR3 is TGTGCCCCCCGGCTACTAGTTTGTGTTTTT. This chain uses TRBV6-6 with TRBJ2-2; possible D gene TRBD2, 5 bases. CDR3 length: 10 amino acids. Germline V gene data show CDR1 as MNHNY and CDR2 as SVGAGI (reference sequence).

The chain is built from TRBV28 and TRBJ1-2; tentatively, D is TRBD1 (5 bases). This CDR3 spans 13 amino acids. V was cut by 6 bases and J by 2 bases, with 10 bases left in between. CDR1 is MDHEN, CDR2 SYDVKM, per germline. CDR3 sequence: CASRGGWNYGYTF. The CDR3 DNA reads as TGTGCCAGCAGGGGGGGGTGGAACTATGGCTACACCTTC.

The chain has TRBV14 and TRBJ2-7; 7 bases are shared with TRBD2. The CDR3 totals 17 residues. The junction had 12 bases not matched to a gene; V was cut back by 1 base and J by 3 bases. Germline CDR1 SGHDN, CDR2 FVKESK. CDR3 residues: CASSQVIGLAASYEQYF. CDR3 sequence (DNA): TGTGCCAGCAGCCAAGTAATAGGGCTAGCGGCCAGCTACGAGCAGTACTTC.

This sequence joins TRBV6-5 and TRBJ1-2; 7 bases are shared with TRBD1. V shed 6 bases, J shed 5 bases, and the junction held 9 bases outside the gene matches. The V gene's germline CDR1 is MNHEY and CDR2 SVGAGI. The CDR3 contains 14 residues. The CDR3 is CASRREGAVYGYTF. The CDR3 nucleotides are TGTGCCAGCAGAAGGGAGGGGGCGGTATATGGCTACACCTTC.

The rearrangement uses TRBV7-2 and TRBJ1-2; D may be TRBD1 (6 bases). This CDR3 comprises 17 residues. The germline gives CDR1 SGHTA, CDR2 FQGNSA. V lost 0 bases and J 4 bases, leaving 18 bases between the germline ends. Written as DNA, the CDR3 is TGTGCCAGCAGCTTAGCGGTGTCCGGGGGGGGGCTCTATGGCTACACCTTC. As protein: CASSLAVSGGGLYGYTF.

The V gene is TRBV5-4, the J gene TRBJ1-5; a possible D gene is TRBD1 (6 bases). Germline CDR1 SGHNT, CDR2 YYREEE (reference sequence). The CDR3 totals 16 residues. Trimming stripped 4 bases from V and 2 bases from J, with 16 bases between. Here the CDR3 reads CASSVGGPNGNQPQHF. The DNA of the CDR3 is TGTGCCAGCAGCGTTGGGGGGCCCAACGGCAATCAGCCCCAGCATTTT. Complete variable domain (other parts from reference TRBV5-4 and TRBJ1-5): ETGVTQSPTHLIKTRGQQVTLRCSSQSGHNTVSWYQQALGQGPQFIFQYYREEENGRGNFPPRFSGLQFPNYSSELNVNALELDDSALYLCASSVGGPNGNQPQHFGDGTRLSIL.

The chain employs TRBV7-8 and TRBJ2-2, with 15 bases lining up with TRBD2. V lost 3 bases to trimming and J lost 5 bases; unmatched junction nucleotides: 16. From germline, CDR1 is SGHVS and CDR2 FQNEAQ. CDR3 length: 21 residues. The chain's CDR3 is CASSFKLPGLAGGPATGELFF. CDR3 in DNA: TGTGCCAGCAGCTTCAAGCTCCCGGGACTAGCGGGGGGACCAGCTACCGGGGAGCTGTTTTTT. The complete variable domain, with remaining parts taken from reference TRBV7-8 and TRBJ2-2, reads GAGVSQSPRYKVAKRGQDVALRCDPISGHVSLFWYQQALGQGPEFLTYFQNEAQLDKSGLPSDRFFAERPEGSVSTLKIQRTQQEDSAVYLCASSFKLPGLAGGPATGELFFGEGSRLTVL.